The rows below give T cell receptor beta chains drawn from one sample of a study of blood T cell repertoires in COVID-19. Generated by immunoSEQ multiplex PCR, the TCRdb table keeps only in-frame clones and is missing some. This sample has 250,000 or so clones, with around 87% found just once. Sequenced material: peripheral blood. Source of these receptors: a woman aged 55-75 years with COVID-19, enrolled during active disease. Both conserved end residues are part of each CDR3. The order of the fields is V gene, CDR3 protein.

>TRBV5-6
CASSLTSVADTQYF
>TRBV6-5
CASSSSGVLYTEAFF
>TRBV3-1/TRBV3-2
CASSRGLSGYGYTF
>TRBV9
CASSGSWTSHNEQFF
>TRBV27
CASRGQGYGYTF
>TRBV5-1
CASSTGANEKLFF
>TRBV19
CASSSQGSSYNEQFF
>TRBV7-2
CASSLFLGTSEQYF
>TRBV5-1
CASSLAAPGQYGYTF
>TRBV7-2
CASSLVTEMNTEAFF
>TRBV30
CAWSPTGPEAFF
>TRBV7-2
CASSLSNPDNSPLHF
>TRBV19
CASTQEAANYGYTF
>TRBV7-8
CASSLARARSPLHF
>TRBV4-3
CASSQESTDYGYTF
>TRBV3-1/TRBV3-2
CASSIQTSGGYNEQFF
>TRBV27
CASSTRAGALTRNGYTF